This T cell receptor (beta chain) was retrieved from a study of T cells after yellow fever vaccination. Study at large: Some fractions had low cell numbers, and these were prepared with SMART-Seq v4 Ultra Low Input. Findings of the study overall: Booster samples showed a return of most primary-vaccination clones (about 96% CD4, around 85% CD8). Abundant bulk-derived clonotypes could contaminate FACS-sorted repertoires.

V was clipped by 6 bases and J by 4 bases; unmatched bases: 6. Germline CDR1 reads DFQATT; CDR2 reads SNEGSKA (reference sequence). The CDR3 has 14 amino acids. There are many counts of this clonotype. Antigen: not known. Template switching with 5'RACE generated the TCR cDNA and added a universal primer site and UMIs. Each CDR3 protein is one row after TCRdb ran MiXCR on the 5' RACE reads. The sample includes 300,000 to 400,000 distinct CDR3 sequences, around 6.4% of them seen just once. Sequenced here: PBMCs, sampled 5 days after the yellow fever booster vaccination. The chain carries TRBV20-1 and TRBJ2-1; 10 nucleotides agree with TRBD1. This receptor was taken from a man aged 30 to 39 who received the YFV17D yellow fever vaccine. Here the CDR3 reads CSATTGGAYNEQFF. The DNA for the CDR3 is TGCAGTGCAACGACAGGGGGCGCGTACAATGAGCAGTTCTTC.